This T cell receptor (beta chain) was found in a study of blood T cell repertoires in COVID-19. Participant age was 18 to 89 years, and participants resided in approximately 24 US areas. The germline CDR1 and CDR2 sequences are GTSNPN and SVGIG (reference sequence). The CDR3 loop spans 14 amino acids. The V and J ends lost 2 bases and 6 bases respectively, with 16 bases between them. Per the original methods: Amplification of reference gene primers provided the estimated nucleated cell counts. Method: immunoSEQ multiplex PCR; TCRdb's copy keeps in-frame clones and lacks some. V and J calls and clone size are as listed in that table; D and trimming were resolved from the DNA. The sample has 110,000 to 150,000 clones, about 80% seen once.

This sequence was found in a woman aged 50 to 60 who had recovered from COVID-19. Sequences were obtained from PBMCs or T cells enriched from blood (not recorded which). The chain uses TRBV30 and TRBJ1-2; D remains unclear. The CDR3 spells CAWSRRAPGHGYTF. The CDR3, as DNA: TGTGCCTGGAGTAGGCGGGCCCCCGGACATGGCTACACCTTC.